A single sample gave rise to the 28 T cell receptor beta chains below, sequenced in a study of shared clonotypes between healthy human individuals. The repertoire was sequenced with immunoSEQ multiplex PCR; TCRdb's copy has only in-frame clones and lacks some. This sample carries under 1,900,000 clones, approximately 98.5% of them seen once, and the ten largest clones take 0.3% to 0.45%. The specimen was naive CD4+ T cells sorted from blood. Subset reported: CD45RA+ positively selected. The receptors come from a man aged 25 to 45 in good health.

The chain combines TRBV19 with TRBJ1-2; no reliable D call. The V and J ends lost 2 bases and 4 bases respectively, with 8 bases between them. Germline V lookup: CDR1 LNHDA, CDR2 SQIVND (reference sequence). This CDR3 has 13 amino acids. This CDR3 is CASSIPRTYGYTF. Here the CDR3 DNA reads TGTGCCAGTAGTATACCGCGGACCTATGGCTACACCTTC.

Here the CDR3 reads CASSPLDSHWNTQYF. CDR3 nucleotides: TGTGCCAGCTCACCACTGGATTCGCATTGGAATACGCAGTATTTT. V and J are TRBV18 and TRBJ2-3, with D unresolved. The CDR3 has 15 amino acids. CDR1 and CDR2 (germline): KGHSH, LQKENI. Trimming removed 1 base at V and 7 bases at J, with 15 bases between.

The chain couples TRBV30 to TRBJ1-3; D unresolved. From germline, CDR1 is GTSNPN and CDR2 SVGIG (reference sequence). The V end was cut by 3 bases, the J end by 8 bases, with 23 bases between. CDR3 length equals 16 residues. As DNA, the CDR3 is TGTGCCTGGAGACCCCCCCGCGATCTCCCTGGGGACACCATATATTTT. Amino acid sequence: CAWRPPRDLPGDTIYF.

The chain uses TRBV5-1 and TRBJ1-4; TRBD1 is a possible D gene (5 bases). The germline CDR1 and CDR2 sequences are SGHRS and YFSETQ. Trimming removed 2 bases at V and 7 bases at J, with 9 bases between. The CDR3 is 13 amino acids. The CDR3 region has the DNA TGCGCCAGCAGCTTTCAGGGTGCTGAAAAACTGTTTTTT. Translation gives CASSFQGAEKLFF.

The chain carries TRBV19 and TRBJ2-2; D possibly corresponds to TRBD2 (6 bases). V dropped 5 bases and J dropped 4 bases, with 17 bases sitting between them. The CDR3 runs 16 residues. Germline loops: CDR1 LNHDA, CDR2 SQIVND (reference sequence). CDR3 sequence reads: CASSGRGGIITGELFF. The CDR3 DNA reads TGTGCCAGTAGTGGTAGGGGCGGGATTATCACCGGGGAGCTGTTTTTT.

The chain combines TRBV18 with TRBJ2-5; D remains ambiguous. The germline CDR1 and CDR2 sequences are KGHSH and LQKENI. V was clipped by 2 bases and J by 1 base, with 8 bases between them. This CDR3 has 14 residues. The CDR3 DNA follows: TGTGCCAGCTCACCAGTTACCCCCCAAGAGACCCAGTACTTC. As protein: CASSPVTPQETQYF.

This rearrangement joins TRBV7-7 to TRBJ2-3, with TRBD2 matching over 11 bases. The CDR3 is made up of 14 amino acids. Losses at the gene ends were 4 bases for V and 5 bases for J; bases not matched to a gene: 2. Germline V gives CDR1 SSHAT, CDR2 FNYEAQ (reference sequence). CDR3 bases: TGTGCCAGCAGCTCCGGACTAGCGGGAGATACGCAGTATTTT. Its protein product is CASSSGLAGDTQYF.

As regards this clone: Other DNA sequences in this specimen translate into the identical CDR3. V is TRBV7-9 and J is TRBJ2-1, with TRBD2 matching 9 bases. Losses at the gene ends were 6 bases for V and 4 bases for J; bases not matched to a gene: 7. The CDR3 has 15 amino acids. From germline, CDR1 is SEHNR and CDR2 FQNEAQ (reference sequence). CDR3 loop: CASSLLAGGYNEQFF. In DNA form, the CDR3 reads TGTGCCAGCAGTTTACTAGCGGGTGGGTACAATGAGCAGTTCTTC.

The rearrangement joins TRBV6-5 to TRBJ2-3; 10 bases are shared with TRBD2. The CDR3 is made up of 15 amino acids. The germline CDR1 and CDR2 sequences are MNHEY and SVGAGI. The V gene end was trimmed by 7 bases and the J gene end by 3 bases; junction bases not matched to a gene: 7. The CDR3 sequence is CASKKREGLTDTQYF. The CDR3 DNA sequence: TGTGCCAGCAAAAAGCGGGAGGGCCTGACAGATACGCAGTATTTT.

This chain links TRBV28 with TRBJ1-3, with TRBD1 matching over 11 bases. With V trimmed by 8 bases and J by 4 bases, 16 bases remained unmatched. The CDR3 contains 18 residues. The germline gives CDR1 MDHEN, CDR2 SYDVKM. CDR3 bases: TGTGCCAGCGTCCGGACAGGGGGCGAATTTCGTTCGGGAAACACCATATATTTT. Its translation is CASVRTGGEFRSGNTIYF.

This clone came up once. This chain joins TRBV18 and TRBJ1-3; D not certain. With 1 base removed from V and 0 bases from J, the gap between germline ends came to 10 bases. CDR1 is KGHSH, CDR2 LQKENI, per germline. The CDR3 loop spans 16 amino acids. This CDR3 reads CASSPLEGYSGNTIYF. Written as DNA, the CDR3 is TGTGCCAGCTCACCACTGGAGGGATACTCTGGAAACACCATATATTTT.

The rearrangement uses TRBV29-1 and TRBJ2-3, with 7 nucleotides matching TRBD2. Germline trimming cut 7 bases from V and 2 bases from J; bases unmatched to any gene: 6. In germline, CDR1 is SQVTM, CDR2 ANQGSEA. The CDR3 runs to 13 residues. CDR3 sequence: CSGGTKHTDTQYF. CDR3 nucleotide sequence: TGCAGCGGCGGGACTAAGCACACAGATACGCAGTATTTT.

The genes are TRBV13 and TRBJ2-1; 10 bases match TRBD2. The J segment lost 9 bases and the V segment lost 1 base, leaving 9 bases of the junction unmatched. CDR1 and CDR2 (germline): PRHDT, FYEKMQ (reference sequence). The CDR3 length is 16 residues. The CDR3 region is CASSLEVGLAGVEQFF. In DNA form, the CDR3 reads TGTGCCAGCAGCTTAGAGGTCGGGCTAGCGGGAGTTGAGCAGTTCTTC. Together with reference TRBV13 and TRBJ2-1, the CDR3 gives the full variable domain: AAGVIQSPRHLIKEKRETATLKCYPIPRHDTVYWYQQGPGQDPQFLISFYEKMQSDKGSIPDRFSAQQFSDYHSELNMSSLELGDSALYFCASSLEVGLAGVEQFFGPGTRLTVL.

V gene TRBV4-2 combines with J gene TRBJ1-5; no firm D call. The CDR3 totals 14 residues. Trimming cost V 4 bases and J 5 bases, with 12 bases left between them. Per the germline V gene, CDR1 is LGHNA and CDR2 is YNFKEQ. CDR3 in amino acids: CASSPENPHQPQHF. The CDR3 nucleotides are TGTGCCAGCAGCCCGGAGAATCCCCATCAGCCCCAGCATTTT.

This sequence joins TRBV2 and TRBJ2-3; D is possibly TRBD2 (6 bases). V lost 6 bases to trimming and J lost 1 base, with 11 bases between them. Germline V gene sequence: CDR1 SNHLY, CDR2 FYNNEI. CDR3 size: 14 residues. CDR3 in amino acids: CASSPSSGTDTQYF. CDR3 in DNA: TGTGCCAGCAGCCCATCTAGCGGCACAGATACGCAGTATTTT.

The chain links TRBV10-3 to TRBJ2-2, with D perhaps given as TRBD1 or TRBD2 (7 bases each). This CDR3 has 18 amino acids. The germline V gene has CDR1 ENHRY and CDR2 SYGVKD. Trimming left V 7 bases short and J 7 bases short, with 28 bases between. CDR3 coding DNA: TGTGCCATCAATCGACAGGGAGAGTCGGAGCGGGACTACGGGGAGCTGTTTTTT. Translated, it gives CAINRQGESERDYGELFF.

CDR3 nucleotide sequence: TGTGCCAGCAGCTCAGTGAGTAGCACAGATACGCAGTATTTT. This encodes CASSSVSSTDTQYF. The gene calls are TRBV7-9 and TRBJ2-3; D remains unclear. CDR3 size: 14 residues. Germline CDR1 reads SEHNR; CDR2 reads FQNEAQ (reference sequence). Trimming cost V 4 bases and J 0 bases, with 8 bases left between them.

This chain joins TRBV7-2 and TRBJ2-2; 7 positions agree with TRBD1. The V gene's germline CDR1 is SGHTA and CDR2 FQGNSA. The CDR3 has 16 residues. The V gene end was trimmed by 7 bases and the J gene end by 6 bases; junction bases not matched to a gene: 14. CDR3 sequence (DNA): TGTGCCAGCACCCAAACCCCACAGGGGTATGCCGGGGAGCTGTTTTTT. Protein: CASTQTPQGYAGELFF.

The genes are TRBV29-1 and TRBJ2-1, with 8 nucleotides matching TRBD1. The CDR3 is 12 residues long. Germline V CDR1 and CDR2: SQVTM, ANQGSEA. With V trimmed by 6 bases and J by 8 bases, 6 bases remained unmatched. The CDR3 loop reads CSVRGQVDEQFF. CDR3 sequence (DNA): TGCAGCGTGAGGGGACAGGTCGATGAGCAGTTCTTC.

The chain combines TRBV6-5 with TRBJ2-2; D remains ambiguous. V was pared by 1 base and J by 8 bases, with 11 bases between. CDR3 size: 14 residues. Germline lookup yields CDR1 MNHEY and CDR2 SVGAGI. The CDR3 protein is CASSYFRRSGELFF. In DNA form, the CDR3 reads TGTGCCAGCAGTTACTTTAGAAGGTCGGGGGAGCTGTTTTTT.

This chain links TRBV9 with TRBJ1-2; D might be TRBD1 (5 bases). CDR3 length equals 13 residues. Deletions cut 7 bases from V and 7 bases from J, with 17 bases between. Looked up from germline, CDR1 is SGDLS and CDR2 is YYNGEE. This chain's CDR3 is CASSSPGVRGYTF. In nucleotides, the CDR3 is TGTGCCAGCTCCTCTCCGGGGGTCCGTGGCTACACCTTC. The complete variable domain, with remaining parts taken from reference TRBV9 and TRBJ1-2, reads DSGVTQTPKHLITATGQRVTLRCSPRSGDLSVYWYQQSLDQGLQFLIQYYNGEERAKGNILERFSAQQFPDLHSELNLSSLELGDSALYFCASSSPGVRGYTFGSGTRLTVV.

The genes are TRBV5-6 and TRBJ2-3; TRBD2 agrees at 8 bases. V lost 5 bases, J lost 0 bases, and 5 bases stayed unmatched. Germline V CDR1 and CDR2: SGHDT, YYEEEE. The CDR3 contains 15 residues. In DNA form, the CDR3 reads TGTGCCAGCAGTAAGGGGACTAGGAGCACAGATACGCAGTATTTT. This sequence encodes CASSKGTRSTDTQYF. The variable domain in full, completed from reference TRBV5-6 and TRBJ2-3, reads DAGVTQSPTHLIKTRGQQVTLRCSPKSGHDTVSWYQQALGQGPQFIFQYYEEEERQRGNFPDRFSGHQFPNYSSELNVNALLLGDSALYLCASSKGTRSTDTQYFGPGTRLTVL.

The chain links TRBV18 to TRBJ2-1, with D tentatively TRBD1 (5 bases). CDR1 and CDR2 from the germline V gene are KGHSH and LQKENI. V was trimmed by 2 bases and J by 0 bases, leaving 14 bases between them. This CDR3 comprises 17 residues. The CDR3 loop is CASSPSTQGSSYNEQFF. The DNA for the CDR3 is TGTGCCAGCTCACCATCGACCCAGGGAAGCTCCTACAATGAGCAGTTCTTC.

The CDR3: CASRTGTGDKEAFF. The CDR3 DNA is TGTGCCAGCAGGACCGGGACAGGAGACAAAGAAGCTTTCTTT. The rearrangement uses TRBV28 and TRBJ1-1; 8 bases map to TRBD1. Looked up from germline, CDR1 is MDHEN and CDR2 is SYDVKM. This CDR3 comprises 14 residues. V gave up 6 bases and J gave up 8 bases; unmatched junction bases: 11. Drawing the rest from reference TRBV28 and TRBJ1-1, the complete variable domain is DVKVTQSSRYLVKRTGEKVFLECVQDMDHENMFWYRQDPGLGLRLIYFSYDVKMKEKGDIPEGYSVSREKKERFSLILESASTNQTSMYLCASRTGTGDKEAFFGQGTRLTVV.

The rearrangement uses TRBV2 and TRBJ1-1; D not certain. CDR3 length equals 11 residues. Looked up from germline, CDR1 is SNHLY and CDR2 is FYNNEI. Trimming cost V 5 bases and J 4 bases, with 5 bases left between them. The CDR3 nucleotides read TGTGCCAGCAGTCTGGGCACTGAAGCTTTCTTT. Protein product: CASSLGTEAFF.

The genes are TRBV29-1 and TRBJ1-2; D is possibly TRBD1 (5 bases). Germline CDR1 and CDR2: SQVTM and ANQGSEA. There are 13 residues in the CDR3. With 3 bases removed from V and 8 bases from J, the gap between germline ends came to 16 bases. CDR3 sequence (DNA): TGCAGCGTTGAGGTCAGCGGGGACGGCGGCTACACCTTC. Its translation: CSVEVSGDGGYTF. The whole variable domain, filled in from reference TRBV29-1 and TRBJ1-2, reads SAVISQKPSRDICQRGTSLTIQCQVDSQVTMMFWYRQQPGQSLTLIATANQGSEATYESGFVIDKFPISRPNLTFSTLTVSNMSPEDSSIYLCSVEVSGDGGYTFGSGTRLTVV.

Here the CDR3 reads CASSLTGTGINYSNQPQHF. As DNA, the CDR3 is TGTGCCAGCAGTTTGACCGGGACAGGGATAAATTATAGCAATCAGCCCCAGCATTTT. This chain uses TRBV28 with TRBJ1-5; 9 bases fit TRBD1. The CDR3 runs to 19 residues. V trimming: 3 bases; J trimming: 0 bases; junction bases outside the gene matches: 12. Germline-derived CDR1 and CDR2 are MDHEN and SYDVKM.

With respect to this clone: Germline is not matched at one junction end, which may reflect a read error. The chain joins TRBV7-7 to TRBJ2-1; D gene ambiguous. The length of the CDR3 is 13 residues. CDR1 and CDR2 (germline): SSHAT, FNYEAQ (reference sequence). The CDR3 protein is CASSQTDGNEQFF. The CDR3 DNA is TGTGCTAGCAGCCAGACCGACGGCAATGAGCAGTTCTTC. Complete variable domain (other parts from reference TRBV7-7 and TRBJ2-1): GAGVSQSPRYKVTKRGQDVTLRCDPISSHATLYWYQQALGQGPEFLTYFNYEAQPDKSGLPSDRFSAERPEGSISTLTIQRTEQRDSAMYRCASSQTDGNEQFFGPGTRLTVL.